These T cell receptor beta chains were read from a single sample in a study of control samples from healthy donors and cancer patients. Here immunoSEQ multiplex PCR was the method, and the copy in TCRdb shows in-frame clones only, minus some. This table holds approximately 86,000 clones, roughly nine tenths found once. The sample was blood. These receptors were taken from a man under 40 in good health. Each CDR3 is given with its conserved first and last residue. A D gene is named only where the DNA matches it firmly. Clone size is given for some rows only: seen once, a few or many times, or a class if the clone is expanded.

J,D,size,V,CDR3,DNA
TRBJ1-1,NA,NA,TRBV5-6,CASSLSSRTEAFF,TGTGCCAGCAGCTTGTCGAGTAGGACTGAAGCTTTCTTT
TRBJ1-1,TRBD1,NA,TRBV4-2,CASSGHLQGAEAFF,TGTGCCAGCAGCGGACACTTACAGGGGGCTGAAGCTTTCTTT
TRBJ2-5,NA,NA,TRBV11-2,CASSRDLGFGETQYF,TGTGCCAGCAGCCGGGACTTGGGATTTGGGGAGACCCAGTACTTC
TRBJ1-2,TRBD1,NA,TRBV5-1,CASSSGTGLLNYGYTF,TGCGCCAGCAGCTCCGGGACAGGGCTACTAAACTATGGCTACACCTTC
TRBJ1-2,NA,once,TRBV30,CAWTGDLRGYTF,TGTGCCTGGACAGGGGACCTTCGAGGCTACACCTTC
TRBJ1-2,NA,NA,TRBV9,CASSAHRTNYGYTF,TGTGCCAGCAGCGCTCATAGGACTAACTATGGCTACACCTTC
TRBJ1-2,NA,NA,TRBV24-1,CATSDRSTPDYGYTF,TGTGCCACCAGTGATCGCAGCACGCCTGACTATGGCTACACCTTC
TRBJ2-7,NA,NA,TRBV23-1,CASSQTTGTATGEQYF,TGCGCCAGCAGTCAAACCACCGGGACCGCAACAGGCGAGCAGTACTTC
TRBJ1-1,TRBD1,NA,TRBV27,CASSPPDRETEAFF,TGTGCCAGCAGTCCTCCCGACAGGGAGACTGAAGCTTTCTTT
TRBJ1-5,NA,NA,TRBV7-2,CASSLGGSSQPQHF,TGTGCCAGCAGCTTAGGGGGGTCCTCTCAGCCCCAGCATTTT
TRBJ1-5,NA,NA,TRBV6-5,CASRGTRDQPQHF,TGTGCCAGCAGGGGGACGAGGGATCAGCCCCAGCATTTT
TRBJ1-5,NA,NA,TRBV7-9,CASSSQRGGRNQPQHF,TGTGCCAGCAGCTCCCAAAGGGGGGGGCGCAATCAGCCCCAGCATTTT
TRBJ2-7,TRBD2,NA,TRBV12-5,CASGLGGVYEQYF,TGTGCTAGTGGGTTGGGGGGGGTCTACGAGCAGTACTTC
TRBJ1-2,NA,few,TRBV6-1,CASSDQPGPNYGYTF,TGTGCCAGCAGTGATCAGCCGGGACCTAACTATGGCTACACCTTC
TRBJ1-6,NA,few,TRBV30,CAWSVFWRNSPLHF,TGTGCCTGGAGTGTATTTTGGAGAAATTCACCCCTCCACTTT
TRBJ1-2,NA,NA,TRBV3-1/TRBV3-2,CASSQVLGYGYTF,TGTGCCAGCAGCCAAGTCCTAGGATACGGCTACACCTTC
TRBJ1-3,TRBD1,NA,TRBV5-1,CASSLFGQGNTIYF,TGCGCCAGCAGCTTGTTCGGACAGGGGAACACCATATATTTT
TRBJ2-3,NA,NA,TRBV2,CASSRDSTDTQYF,TGTGCCAGCAGTCGGGACAGCACAGATACGCAGTATTTT
TRBJ2-3,NA,few,TRBV19,CASGGWRGTQYF,TGTGCCAGTGGGGGATGGCGCGGTACGCAGTATTTT
TRBJ2-1,NA,NA,TRBV24-1,CATSDLGDFGDEQFF,TGTGCCACCAGTGATTTGGGGGACTTCGGGGATGAGCAGTTCTTC
TRBJ2-7,TRBD2,NA,TRBV2,CASSASGGNEQYF,TGTGCCAGCAGTGCTAGCGGGGGTAACGAGCAGTACTTC
TRBJ1-2,NA,NA,TRBV5-8,CASSLGQSPYGYTF,TGTGCCAGCAGCTTGGGCCAGTCCCCCTATGGCTACACCTTC
TRBJ1-1,TRBD1,NA,TRBV9,CASSAGQAGTEAFF,TGTGCCAGCAGCGCGGGACAGGCGGGAACTGAAGCTTTCTTT
TRBJ1-2,TRBD1,NA,TRBV7-9,CASSGQGGINYGYTF,TGTGCCAGCAGCGGACAGGGGGGGATTAACTATGGCTACACCTTC
TRBJ1-2,TRBD1,few,TRBV4-1,CASSQDDRGRYGYTF,TGCGCCAGCAGCCAAGATGACAGGGGACGGTATGGCTACACCTTC
TRBJ2-5,TRBD2,NA,TRBV6-5,CASSGLAGGQETQYF,TGTGCCAGCAGCGGACTAGCGGGGGGTCAAGAGACCCAGTACTTC
TRBJ2-5,NA,NA,TRBV7-4,CASSHWGAGETQYF,TGTGCCAGCAGCCACTGGGGGGCGGGAGAGACCCAGTACTTC
TRBJ2-3,NA,few,TRBV2,CASSFAEGDTQYF,TGTGCCAGCAGTTTCGCGGAGGGGGATACGCAGTATTTT
TRBJ1-2,NA,NA,TRBV11-2,CASRPGGGQPNYGYTF,TGTGCCAGCAGACCTGGGGGAGGGCAGCCTAACTATGGCTACACCTTC